Presented here are 30 T cell receptor beta chains from one specimen sequenced in a study of blood T cell repertoires in COVID-19. Produced via immunoSEQ multiplex PCR; TCRdb's table is partial and in-frame only. The profile covers about 150,000 clones, with approximately 80% appearing a single time and under 0.75% taken by the ten largest. The sequenced material came from peripheral blood. All receptors come from a man between 60 and 75 years old with acute or convalescent COVID-19.

This clone turned up a few times. The gene calls are TRBV5-6 and TRBJ1-2, with unresolved D. V was clipped by 9 bases and J by 7 bases, with 7 bases between them. The CDR3 is made up of 9 amino acids. CDR1 and CDR2 (germline): SGHDT, YYEEEE. The CDR3 is CATLGGYTF. As DNA, the CDR3 is TGTGCCACCCTAGGTGGCTACACCTTC.

The chain joins TRBV7-8 to TRBJ1-1; D is unclear. The CDR3 consists of 15 residues. Deletions cut 5 bases from V and 4 bases from J, with 17 bases between. The germline V gene encodes CDR1 SGHVS and CDR2 FQNEAQ. Written as DNA, the CDR3 is TGTGCCAGCAGCCGAGGGCGGGGATGGGGCACTGAAGCTTTCTTT. Translating it yields CASSRGRGWGTEAFF.

This sequence joins TRBV7-2 and TRBJ2-7, with 9 bases fitting TRBD2. Germline V CDR1 and CDR2: SGHTA, FQGNSA. CDR3 size: 15 residues. The V and J ends lost 6 bases and 4 bases, in that order; junction bases with no gene match: 10. The CDR3 is CASSRGGGGGYEQYF. The DNA for the CDR3 is TGTGCCAGCAGTCGTGGCGGGGGGGGAGGTTACGAGCAGTACTTC.

The genes are TRBV2 and TRBJ1-2; the match to TRBD1 covers 9 bases. V lost 6 bases, J lost 8 bases, and 10 bases stayed unmatched. Germline loops: CDR1 SNHLY, CDR2 FYNNEI. The CDR3 contains 14 residues. The DNA of the CDR3 is TGTGCCAGCAGGGGGCTACAGGGGGCTCGGGGCTACACCTTC. Translation: CASRGLQGARGYTF.

This sequence joins TRBV7-3 and TRBJ2-2, with 9 bases that match TRBD1. CDR1 and CDR2 from the germline V gene are SGHTA and FQGTGA. With 5 bases clipped from V and 3 bases from J, the junction kept 1 base outside the gene matches. CDR3 length: 14 amino acids. The CDR3 protein is CASSRTGDTGELFF. DNA of the CDR3: TGTGCCAGCAGCCGGACAGGGGACACCGGGGAGCTGTTTTTT.

This chain uses TRBV7-2 with TRBJ2-3, with 8 bases matching TRBD2. This CDR3 spans 14 amino acids. Germline CDR1 reads SGHTA; CDR2 reads FQGNSA. V gave up 4 bases and J gave up 2 bases; unmatched junction bases: 2. CDR3 bases: TGTGCCAGCAGCTCTAGCGGGTACACAGATACGCAGTATTTT. Encoded protein: CASSSSGYTDTQYF.

The DNA of the CDR3 is TGTGCCAGCAGCTGGGGGGACAGGGGGCAGCCCCAGCATTTT. This translates into CASSWGDRGQPQHF. V is TRBV7-9 and J is TRBJ1-5, with TRBD1 matching over 11 bases. This CDR3 has 14 residues. Per the germline V gene, CDR1 is SEHNR and CDR2 is FQNEAQ (reference sequence). Trimming at V came to 4 bases and at J to 7 bases, leaving 3 bases not matched to a gene. Full variable domain (missing parts from reference TRBV7-9 and TRBJ1-5): DTGVSQNPRHKITKRGQNVTFRCDPISEHNRLYWYRQTLGQGPEFLTYFQNEAQLEKSRLLSDRFSAERPKGSFSTLEIQRTEQGDSAMYLCASSWGDRGQPQHFGDGTRLSIL.

This chain links TRBV6-6 with TRBJ2-7; 8 nucleotides line up with TRBD1. The CDR3 loop spans 14 amino acids. Germline V gene sequence: CDR1 MNHNY, CDR2 SVGAGI (reference sequence). Trimming cost V 5 bases and J 6 bases; bases outside gene matches: 9. The CDR3 protein is CASSPRTGSSEQYF. In nucleotides, the CDR3 is TGTGCCAGCAGTCCTCGGACAGGGAGCAGCGAGCAGTACTTC.

Only a few counts were recorded for this clone. The chain has TRBV24-1 and TRBJ1-5, with TRBD1 matching over 7 bases. The length of the CDR3 is 20 residues. V shed 7 bases, J shed 0 bases, and the junction held 20 bases outside the gene matches. The germline gives CDR1 KGHDR, CDR2 SFDVKD. This CDR3 reads CATRLLGQPPNTSSNQPQHF. The CDR3 coding sequence is TGTGCCACCAGACTGTTGGGACAGCCACCAAATACCTCTAGCAATCAGCCCCAGCATTTT.

V is TRBV24-1 and J is TRBJ1-2, with 9 bases lining up with TRBD1. CDR1 and CDR2 from the germline V gene are KGHDR and SFDVKD. V lost 3 bases to trimming and J lost 1 base; unmatched junction nucleotides: 8. The CDR3 runs to 17 residues. The chain's CDR3 is CATSDKNRDRVNYGYTF. CDR3 in DNA: TGTGCCACCAGTGATAAGAACCGGGACAGGGTTAACTATGGCTACACCTTC.

The rearrangement links TRBV5-1 to TRBJ2-7; perhaps TRBD2 as D (6 bases). Trimming shortened V by 4 bases and J by 1 base, and 12 bases separated the two germline ends. CDR1 is SGHRS, CDR2 YFSETQ, per germline. This CDR3 has 14 residues. The CDR3 protein is CASSPAEGSYEQYF. DNA of the CDR3: TGCGCCAGCAGCCCAGCGGAGGGGTCCTACGAGCAGTACTTC. The whole variable domain, filled in from reference TRBV5-1 and TRBJ2-7, reads KAGVTQTPRYLIKTRGQQVTLSCSPISGHRSVSWYQQTPGQGLQFLFEYFSETQRNKGNFPGRFSGRQFSNSRSEMNVSTLELGDSALYLCASSPAEGSYEQYFGPGTRLTVT.

The chain employs TRBV11-2 and TRBJ2-1, with 8 bases aligning to TRBD1. J gave up 9 bases and V 3 bases, and 7 bases lay outside the gene matches. Per germline, CDR1 SGHAT and CDR2 FQNNGV. This CDR3 spans 14 amino acids. The CDR3 is CASSFGQGNGEQFF. The CDR3 bases are TGTGCCAGCAGCTTCGGACAGGGTAACGGTGAGCAGTTCTTC.

V usage is TRBV6-4 and J usage is TRBJ2-1; the D gene is possibly TRBD2 (6 bases). This CDR3 comprises 16 residues. Germline V CDR1 and CDR2: MRHNA, SNTAGT. V was cut by 3 bases and J by 4 bases, with 16 bases left in between. CDR3 in amino acids: CASSEGPGTPYNEQFF. The CDR3 DNA sequence: TGTGCCAGCAGTGAGGGACCCGGGACTCCTTACAATGAGCAGTTCTTC.

The gene calls are TRBV7-2 and TRBJ2-7; 8 nucleotides agree with TRBD2. The V segment lost 5 bases and the J segment 0 bases; nucleotides outside the gene matches: 9. Germline CDR1 is SGHTA and CDR2 is FQGNSA. The CDR3 is 16 residues long. The CDR3 DNA follows: TGTGCCAGCAGCGACCGGGGGGGCTCATTCTCCTACGAGCAGTACTTC. Translating gives CASSDRGGSFSYEQYF.

This clone was picked up a small number of times. The V gene is TRBV27, the J gene TRBJ2-2; 9 nucleotides line up with TRBD2. Trimming at V came to 3 bases and at J to 6 bases, leaving 8 bases not matched to a gene. The CDR3 is 16 amino acids. Germline V gene data show CDR1 as MNHEY and CDR2 as SMNVEV (reference sequence). This chain's CDR3 is CASSFRVAGVPGELFF. In DNA form, the CDR3 reads TGTGCCAGCAGTTTTCGGGTAGCGGGAGTGCCCGGGGAGCTGTTTTTT.

The chain is built from TRBV10-3 and TRBJ1-6; tentative D call: TRBD1 (6 bases). Trimming removed 6 bases at V and 0 bases at J, with 9 bases between. CDR1 is ENHRY, CDR2 SYGVKD, per germline. The CDR3 covers 15 residues. In DNA form, the CDR3 reads TGTGCCATCAGGACAGGAAACTCCTATAATTCACCCCTCCACTTT. Residues: CAIRTGNSYNSPLHF.

The CDR3 DNA follows: TGTGCCACCCTAATGGGCAGCTGGGGCGACACTGAAGCTTTCTTT. The encoded protein is CATLMGSWGDTEAFF. This chain joins TRBV6-5 and TRBJ1-1, with D possibly matching TRBD1 (5 bases). Germline V CDR1 and CDR2: MNHEY, SVGAGI. The CDR3 contains 15 residues. V lost 10 bases to trimming and J lost 3 bases, with 21 bases between them.

This chain uses TRBV30 with TRBJ1-5, with 7 bases matching TRBD1. Trimming cost V 0 bases and J 6 bases; bases outside gene matches: 2. The germline CDR1 and CDR2 sequences are GTSNPN and SVGIG (reference sequence). This CDR3 contains 13 residues. DNA of the CDR3: TGTGCCTGGAGTGTACAGGGGCGTCAGCCCCAGCATTTT. Its protein is CAWSVQGRQPQHF.

The CDR3 here is CASRAGTGGNSPLHF. CDR3 coding DNA: TGTGCCAGCAGGGCCGGGACAGGGGGTAATTCACCCCTCCACTTT. The chain couples TRBV7-6 to TRBJ1-6; 11 bases are shared with TRBD1. This CDR3 has 15 residues. Germline trimming cut 6 bases from V and 6 bases from J; bases unmatched to any gene: 4. Germline loops: CDR1 SGHVS, CDR2 FNYEAQ.

The gene calls are TRBV5-8 and TRBJ2-5; 11 bases align to TRBD1. Looked up from germline, CDR1 is SGHTS and CDR2 is YDEGEE. V gave up 3 bases and J gave up 4 bases; unmatched junction bases: 5. The CDR3 length is 15 residues. The CDR3 DNA sequence: TGTGCCAGCAGCTCTCGGACAGGGGGCGTAGAGACCCAGTACTTC. Protein sequence: CASSSRTGGVETQYF. The full variable domain, rest sourced from reference TRBV5-8 and TRBJ2-5, is EAGVTQSPTHLIKTRGQQATLRCSPISGHTSVYWYQQALGLGLQFLLWYDEGEERNRGNFPPRFSGRQFPNYSSELNVNALELEDSALYLCASSSRTGGVETQYFGPGTRLLVL.

CDR3 DNA sequence: TGTGCCAGCAGTTATTCCGACAGGACTGAAGCTTTCTTT. Its protein product is CASSYSDRTEAFF. The rearrangement joins TRBV6-2 or TRBV6-3 to TRBJ1-1, with D possibly TRBD1 on 6 matching bases. This CDR3 spans 13 amino acids. Germline values: CDR1 MNHEY, CDR2 SVGEGT. V was trimmed by 3 bases and J by 5 bases, leaving 10 bases between them.

The V gene is TRBV25-1, the J gene TRBJ1-5, with TRBD1 identical over 8 bases. This CDR3 is built from 14 residues. The trim removed 10 bases at V and 1 base at J, leaving 6 bases unmatched. The germline V gene has CDR1 MGHDK and CDR2 SYGVNS. In DNA, the CDR3 is TGTGCCACCTCCACAGGGGGGAGCAATCAGCCCCAGCATTTT. Its translation: CATSTGGSNQPQHF.

J is TRBJ2-3 and V is TRBV7-2, with 8 bases fitting TRBD2. The trim removed 0 bases at V and 2 bases at J, leaving 1 base unmatched. Germline loops: CDR1 SGHTA, CDR2 FQGNSA. CDR3 length: 15 amino acids. This CDR3 is CASSLAGGDTDTQYF. The CDR3 DNA sequence: TGTGCCAGCAGCTTAGCCGGGGGGGACACAGATACGCAGTATTTT.

This clone was seen a few times. The rearrangement links TRBV9 to TRBJ2-2; TRBD2 matches 8 bases. Germline V lookup: CDR1 SGDLS, CDR2 YYNGEE. The ends lost 3 bases at V and 6 bases at J; junction bases unmatched: 4. The CDR3 contains 14 residues. DNA for the CDR3: TGTGCCAGCAGCGGTCCGCGGGGGGCCGGGGAGCTGTTTTTT. Translation: CASSGPRGAGELFF.

This clone occurred a few times. V is TRBV5-6 and J is TRBJ1-1; D may be TRBD1 (6 bases). V shed 4 bases and J shed 11 bases, with 12 bases lying between them. Germline loops: CDR1 SGHDT, CDR2 YYEEEE. The CDR3 has 11 residues. Written as DNA, the CDR3 is TGTGCCAGCAGCGGCGGACAGACCGCTTTCTTT. Protein: CASSGGQTAFF.

The chain couples TRBV9 to TRBJ2-1, with 9 bases that match TRBD2. Germline CDR1 SGDLS, CDR2 YYNGEE. The V gene end was trimmed by 0 bases and the J gene end by 8 bases; junction bases not matched to a gene: 6. The CDR3 runs 15 residues. In DNA form, the CDR3 reads TGTGCCAGCAGCGTAGCGGCTAGCGGGATGGATGAGCAGTTCTTC. Its protein product is CASSVAASGMDEQFF.

The chain has TRBV5-5 and TRBJ1-2; D not certain. Per the germline V gene, CDR1 is SGHKS and CDR2 is YYEKEE (reference sequence). There are 14 residues in the CDR3. V lost 4 bases and J 8 bases, leaving 18 bases between the germline ends. The CDR3 sequence: CASSLALWEDGYTF. DNA for the CDR3: TGTGCCAGCAGCCTCGCCCTTTGGGAGGACGGCTACACCTTC.

The rearrangement joins TRBV9 to TRBJ1-2; 11 nucleotides match TRBD1. Germline values: CDR1 SGDLS, CDR2 YYNGEE. The CDR3 loop spans 16 amino acids. The trim removed 4 bases at V and 8 bases at J, leaving 13 bases unmatched. CDR3 nucleotides: TGTGCCAGCAGCCCACCCACCGGACAGGGGGCGAGAGGCTACACCTTC. It codes for CASSPPTGQGARGYTF.

On this clone: This specimen includes other DNA sequences encoding the same CDR3. The rearrangement links TRBV4-1 to TRBJ1-6, with 10 bases matching TRBD1. Germline V gene sequence: CDR1 MGHRA, CDR2 YSYEKL. The CDR3 has 14 amino acids. Losses at the gene ends were 5 bases for V and 9 bases for J; bases not matched to a gene: 4. The CDR3 bases are TGCGCCAGCAGCTCCCGGGACAGGGGTTCACCCCTCCACTTT. Its translation is CASSSRDRGSPLHF.

This clone was seen more than once but under ten times. For the CDR3, the DNA is TGTGCCAGCAGCGTAGATGGGGGAGGTGAAGCTTTCTTT. It encodes CASSVDGGGEAFF. The gene calls are TRBV9 and TRBJ1-1, with D tentatively TRBD1 (5 bases). Germline V CDR1 and CDR2: SGDLS, YYNGEE. The CDR3 has 13 residues. Trimming took off 0 bases at V and 7 bases at J, with 10 bases between the two ends.